This T cell receptor (beta chain) is drawn from a study of cytomegalovirus exposure and HLA in healthy donors (dated by TCRdb to the late 2010s). In the study overall: An earlier analysis of more than 550 of the donors reported about 260 Gb of sequence data and 95 million to 140 million unique TCR beta sequences obtained from about 180 million T cells. The study profiled the T cell repertoires of about 640 subjects by immunosequencing and related them to cytomegalovirus serostatus. Roughly 300 gigabases of sequencing data and 78 million or so unique TCR sequences were included in an early release covering around 650 HLA-typed donors. The study aimed to test whether signatures of past pathogen exposure could be identified by cataloging public T cell receptors. Typing coverage differed by locus: A, B, C, DRB1 and DQB1 were typed in about 629-640 donors, DQA1 in about 500, DPA1 in over 600, and DPB1 in roughly 470. Genome-wide SNP genotypes for about 60% of the roughly 670 donors were used in a later genetic analysis, which treated that subset as a discovery cohort. Besides the first cohort of more than 650 subjects, a separate validation cohort made up of around 120 different subjects was used. Across roughly 420 genotyped donors of the cohort, an average of approximately 200,000 unique TCR beta nucleotide sequences per donor were sequenced, and 15% to 20% of those sequences were non-productive. Of the roughly 410 genotyped donors, 80% to 90% were placed in the genetic ancestry cluster associated with self-reported Caucasian donors. High-throughput TCR immunosequencing, statistical association of individual TCRs with disease status, and machine learning were combined to predict cytomegalovirus infection status. Several DR-DQ haplotypes were handled as single units for association and clustering because linkage in the cohort was strong. In the later analysis, no new phenotypic data were used to find candidate immune exposures; instead, reliance was placed on TCR beta sequences and their occurrence across donors. Alongside the repertoire data, information on donor age, sex, ethnicity and CMV serostatus was compiled. Class I and class II HLA loci were covered by the typing at four-digit resolution. An earlier analysis of a few hundred of the donors applied high-throughput TCR beta sequencing to assess whether each TCR beta V gene segment acted as functional or pseudogenic. Every repertoire in the discovery cohort had been generated on one and the same sequencing platform. In a later analysis, previously published TCR beta repertoires from 600 to 850 donors were re-analyzed and high-resolution HLA genotyping was added so that TCR occurrence patterns could be studied. What the authors observed across the whole study: Because some donors lacked HLA typing at each locus, the association tests relied only on the typed subset. The authors suggested that the approach could potentially be generalized to other disease states and immunological phenotypes. Most TCR sequences were observed very rarely across donors, whereas some public TCRs were present in many individuals. Presence/absence analyses assumed roughly uniform sequencing depth across donors, an assumption that may not hold. When HLA alleles, especially DR and DQ, strongly co-occurred, attributing TCR associations to individual alleles was difficult. Immune exposure information for the cohort was limited to CMV serostatus. A cluster of highly shared sequence variants was judged likely to be a technical artifact of the sequencing pipeline. Most CMV-associated TCR beta chains appeared to be HLA-restricted in a later analysis, and the HLA associations seemed to be driven largely by CMV exposure. A further reported finding was that TCR beta sequences accurately predicted the HLA-A and HLA-B alleles for most subjects in the first cohort. In vitro tests confirmed that a few of the cytomegalovirus-associated TCR beta chains recognize cytomegalovirus antigens. This cohort had only TCR beta chains sequenced, and the lack of alpha or paired-chain data limited which features could be detected. In a later analysis, HLA-associated TCR beta chains showed more clonal expansion and lower generation probabilities than non-associated chains that were equally common. A later genetic analysis associated a missense DCLRE1C variant with V-gene and J-gene trimming of TCR beta chains, and an independent cohort replicated the association. Several of the top co-occurrence clusters appeared to be linked to parvovirus B19, influenza, CMV and Epstein-Barr virus, according to a later analysis. Correlated functional status among segregating V segments might reflect linkage disequilibrium, but an unknown experimental factor could not be ruled out. A later analysis found that TCR association rates varied across HLA loci, with DRB1 alleles showing the most associated TCRs and HLA-C alleles the fewest. The 87-base-pair reads could not distinguish some IMGT-functional V segments, including TRBV6-2 and TRBV6-3, so those segments were excluded. In an earlier analysis of more than 450 of the donors, most TCR beta V segments were observed in productive rearrangements about 87% or about 30% of the time, broadly matching IMGT annotations. In both the original and validation cohorts, the classifier was reported to diagnose cytomegalovirus status with high specificity and sensitivity. In a later genetic analysis, fewer N-insertions in productive TCRs were reported among donors in an Asian-associated ancestry cluster than the roughly 700-donor mean. Because counts were too low, fewer than 20 rarely observed V segments, including chromosome 9 orphons, were excluded from the earlier analysis of several hundred of the donors. The study listed around 160 TCR beta chains as associated with cytomegalovirus. A later analysis associated about 17,000 TCR beta sequences with specific HLA alleles at a false discovery rate of 0.05.

Via the germline V gene (reference sequence), CDR1 is SSHAT and CDR2 FNYEAQ. The CDR3 spans 13 residues, from the cysteine through the phenylalanine. Solely the CDR3 DNA is kept, with 39 bases framed from the first base. The V end loses 5 bases and the J end loses 0 bases, and a stretch of 8 bases separates them. The cohort consisted of more than 650 healthy bone marrow donors. All cohort members were sampled while nominally healthy, although unrecorded immune exposures were likely present. The donor was CMV seropositive and was included in the group of 250 to 300 seropositive cohort members. Every donor gave a peripheral blood sample, and the peripheral blood mononuclear cells from that sample were used for TCR beta sequencing. Genomic DNA was extracted from the blood cell samples with the Qiagen DNeasy Blood Extraction Kit. Receptors were amplified or captured by the immunoSEQ multiplex PCR assay. For the multiplex PCR, a mixture combining 60 forward primers for TCR Vbeta segments and 13 reverse primers for TCR Jbeta segments was used. The CDR3 region of rearranged TCR beta genes was amplified from genomic DNA with a multiplex PCR assay. On the Illumina HiSeq System, the amplified TCR beta libraries were sequenced as 87-base-pair reads. The paper's data handling went like this. A later analysis tallied tens of millions of unique TCR beta chains across the 600 to 700 repertoires, and roughly 11 million of those chains were shared by two or more donors. Raw reads were error-corrected and collapsed into unique sequences with a nearest-neighbor algorithm that merged closely related sequences to remove PCR and sequencing errors. To assign V, D and J gene segments, CDR3 sequences were aligned to IMGT reference sequences. For a sequence to be retained, at least a six-nucleotide match to both a V gene segment and a J gene segment was required. Rearrangements were called productive when the CDR3 lacked stop codons and stayed in frame with V and J; all others were non-productive. Following IMGT convention, CDR3 was defined as the stretch from the second conserved V-encoded cysteine to the conserved J-encoded phenylalanine. In an earlier analysis of more than 550 of the donors, sequences lacking an unambiguous match to a single V gene segment were excluded. An earlier analysis of several hundred of the donors called V segments functional above 56.7% productive rearrangements and segregating when the between-donor standard deviation exceeded 5%. A statistical classification framework was built to diagnose cytomegalovirus status from the catalog of TCR beta chain sequences. V and J gene assignment, in a later analysis, came from comparing TCR nucleotide sequences with IMGT/GENE-DB human TR gene sequences. Using the TCRdist pipeline, a later analysis assigned CDR3 sequences along with most-parsimonious VDJ recombination scenarios. A later analysis defined each TCR beta chain by its CDR3 amino acid sequence plus V-gene family, and excluded reads lacking a unique V-gene family. As a way to deal with suspected cross-contamination and a sequencing artifact, a later analysis dropped approximately 590 nucleotide sequences that were highly shared and had low generation probability. A later analysis calculated a clonal expansion index for each public chain from normalized within-repertoire ranks of inferred template counts. Generation probabilities in a later analysis came from a VDJ recombination model fitted to out-of-frame rearrangements, and those results were checked against IGoR. In a later analysis, TCR-TCR, TCR-HLA and TCR-CMV co-occurrence was scored with hypergeometric tests, and a repertoire-size bias correction was applied to TCR pairs. False discovery rates were estimated in a later analysis by permuting HLA or CMV assignments 20 times. A later analysis grouped co-occurring TCRs with DBSCAN, adding TCRdist sequence similarity when clustering within HLA-allele-positive subsets. Repertoires with fewer than 30,000 or more than 120,000 public chains were left out of co-occurrence clustering, as were about 5 repertoires with anomalous nucleotide sharing. The table was pulled from immuneACCESS by TCRdb, which kept in-frame rearrangements only. Such tables lose some clones; where checked, under half of the loss comes from unresolved V genes, and the rest has no known cause. V, J and clone size were drawn from that table, and D and trimming were deduced from the DNA. The sample profile shows roughly 150,000 clones; around 79% of them were found once. The ten top clones hold around 6.1% of the sample.

Notes on this clone: Its antigen is currently not known. No much larger clone exists at a distance of one base, and base qualities are not known.

The V and J genes are TRBV7-7 and TRBJ2-7; the D gene remains uncertain. The receptor was derived from a man aged 25-40 years in good health and CMV-seropositive. Input material: PBMCs. The CDR3 amino acid sequence is: CASSPPNSYEQYF. The DNA is as follows: TGTGCCAGCAGCCCCCCCAACTCCTACGAGCAGTACTTC.